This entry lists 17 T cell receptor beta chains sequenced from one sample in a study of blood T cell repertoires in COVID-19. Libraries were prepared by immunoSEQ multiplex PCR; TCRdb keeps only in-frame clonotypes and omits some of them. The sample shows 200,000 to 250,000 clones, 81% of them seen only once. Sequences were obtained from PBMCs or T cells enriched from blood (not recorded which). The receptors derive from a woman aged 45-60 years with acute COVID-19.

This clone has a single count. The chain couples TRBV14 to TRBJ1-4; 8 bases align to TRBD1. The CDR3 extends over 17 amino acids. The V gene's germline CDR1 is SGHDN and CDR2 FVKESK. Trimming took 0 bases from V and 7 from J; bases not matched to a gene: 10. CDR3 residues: CASSQEIPGQDFEKLFF. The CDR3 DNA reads TGTGCCAGCAGCCAAGAGATTCCGGGACAGGACTTTGAAAAACTGTTTTTT.

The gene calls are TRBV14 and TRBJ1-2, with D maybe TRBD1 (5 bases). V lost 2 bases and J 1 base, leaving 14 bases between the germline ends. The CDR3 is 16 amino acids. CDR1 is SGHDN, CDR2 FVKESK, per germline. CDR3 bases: TGTGCCAGCAGCCAAAAGTTTCGGGGGGTTAACTATGGCTACACCTTC. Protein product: CASSQKFRGVNYGYTF.

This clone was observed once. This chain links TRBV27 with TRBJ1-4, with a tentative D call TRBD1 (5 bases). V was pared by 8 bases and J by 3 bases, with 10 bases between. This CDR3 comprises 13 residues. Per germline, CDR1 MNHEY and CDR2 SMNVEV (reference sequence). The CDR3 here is CASFDRANEKLFF. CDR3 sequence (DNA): TGTGCCAGCTTCGACAGAGCTAATGAAAAACTGTTTTTT.

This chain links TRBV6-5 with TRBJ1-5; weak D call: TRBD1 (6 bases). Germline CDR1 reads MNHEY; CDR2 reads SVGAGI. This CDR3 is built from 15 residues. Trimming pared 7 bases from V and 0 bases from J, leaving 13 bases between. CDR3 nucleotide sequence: TGTGCCAGCAAAAGGACAGAGCATAGCAATCAGCCCCAGCATTTT. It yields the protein CASKRTEHSNQPQHF.

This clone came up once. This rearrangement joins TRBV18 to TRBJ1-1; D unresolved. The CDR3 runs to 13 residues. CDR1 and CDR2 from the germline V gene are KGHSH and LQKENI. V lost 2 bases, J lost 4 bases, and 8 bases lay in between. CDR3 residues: CASSPGEGTEAFF. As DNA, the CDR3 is TGTGCCAGCTCACCAGGGGAGGGCACTGAAGCTTTCTTT. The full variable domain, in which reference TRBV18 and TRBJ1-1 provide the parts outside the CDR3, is NAGVMQNPRHLVRRRGQEARLRCSPMKGHSHVYWYRQLPEEGLKFMVYLQKENIIDESGMPKERFSAEFPKEGPSILRIQQVVRGDSAAYFCASSPGEGTEAFFGQGTRLTVV.

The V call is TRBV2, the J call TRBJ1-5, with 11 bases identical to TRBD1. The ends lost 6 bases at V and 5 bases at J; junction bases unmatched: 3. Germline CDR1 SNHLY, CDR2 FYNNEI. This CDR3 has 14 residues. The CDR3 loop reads CASRGTGGDQPQHF. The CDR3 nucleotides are TGTGCCAGCAGGGGGACAGGGGGGGATCAGCCCCAGCATTTT.

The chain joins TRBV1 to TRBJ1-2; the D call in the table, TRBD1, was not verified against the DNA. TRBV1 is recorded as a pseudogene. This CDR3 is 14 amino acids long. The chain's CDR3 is CTSSQGTGGRGYTF. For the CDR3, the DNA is TGCACCAGCAGCCAGGGGACAGGGGGCAGGGGCTACACCTTC.

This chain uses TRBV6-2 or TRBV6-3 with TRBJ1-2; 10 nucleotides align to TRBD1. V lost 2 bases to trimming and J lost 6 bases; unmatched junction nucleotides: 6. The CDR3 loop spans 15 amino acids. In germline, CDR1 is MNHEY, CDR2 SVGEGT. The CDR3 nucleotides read TGTGCCAGCAGTTACGGGACAGGGGTCGGACATGGCTACACCTTC. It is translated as CASSYGTGVGHGYTF.

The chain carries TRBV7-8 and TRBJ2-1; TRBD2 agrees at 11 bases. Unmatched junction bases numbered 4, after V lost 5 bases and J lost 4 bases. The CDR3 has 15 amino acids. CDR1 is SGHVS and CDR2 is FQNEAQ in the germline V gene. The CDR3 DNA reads TGTGCCAGCAGCCAGGGACTAGCGGAGTACAATGAGCAGTTCTTC. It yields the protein CASSQGLAEYNEQFF.

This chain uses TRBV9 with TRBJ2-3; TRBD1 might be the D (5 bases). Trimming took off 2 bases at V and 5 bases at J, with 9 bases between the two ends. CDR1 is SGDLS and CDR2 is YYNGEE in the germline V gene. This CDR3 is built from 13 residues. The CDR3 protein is CASSVSGLDTQYF. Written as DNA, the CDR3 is TGTGCCAGCAGCGTTTCAGGGTTAGATACGCAGTATTTT.

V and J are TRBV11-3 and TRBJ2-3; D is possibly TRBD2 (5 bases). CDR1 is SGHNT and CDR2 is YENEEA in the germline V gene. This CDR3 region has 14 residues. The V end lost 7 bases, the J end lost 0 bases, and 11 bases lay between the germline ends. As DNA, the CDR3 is TGTGCCAGCACCGAACTAGGCAGCACAGATACGCAGTATTTT. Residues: CASTELGSTDTQYF. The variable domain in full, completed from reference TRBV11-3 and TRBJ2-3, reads EAGVVQSPRYKIIEKKQPVAFWCNPISGHNTLYWYLQNLGQGPELLIRYENEEAVDDSQLPKDRFSAERLKGVDSTLKIQPAELGDSAVYLCASTELGSTDTQYFGPGTRLTVL.

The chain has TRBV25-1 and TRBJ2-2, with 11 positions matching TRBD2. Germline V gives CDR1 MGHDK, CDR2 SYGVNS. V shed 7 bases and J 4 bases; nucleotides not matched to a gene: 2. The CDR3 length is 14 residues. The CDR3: CASIGTSGTGELFF. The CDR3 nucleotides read TGTGCCAGCATCGGGACTAGCGGCACCGGGGAGCTGTTTTTT.

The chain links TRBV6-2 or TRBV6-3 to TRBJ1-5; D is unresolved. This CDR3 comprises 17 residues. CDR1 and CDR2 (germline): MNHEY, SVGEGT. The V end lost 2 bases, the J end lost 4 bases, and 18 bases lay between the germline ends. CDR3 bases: TGTGCCAGCAGTTACACTAGATCCGGGAGTTCGAATCAGCCCCAGCATTTT. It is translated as CASSYTRSGSSNQPQHF.

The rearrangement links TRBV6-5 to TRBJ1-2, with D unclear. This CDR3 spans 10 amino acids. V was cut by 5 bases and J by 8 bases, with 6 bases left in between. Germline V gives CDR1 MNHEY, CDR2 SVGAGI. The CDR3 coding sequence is TGTGCCAGCAGTCTTCGGGGCTACACCTTC. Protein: CASSLRGYTF.

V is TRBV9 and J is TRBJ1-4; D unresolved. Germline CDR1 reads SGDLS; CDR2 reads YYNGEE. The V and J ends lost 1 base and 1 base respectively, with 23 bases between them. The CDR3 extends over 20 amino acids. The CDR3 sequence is CASSVSRTLRWLGTNEKLFF. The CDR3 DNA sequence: TGTGCCAGCAGCGTATCACGTACCCTTCGGTGGCTAGGAACTAATGAAAAACTGTTTTTT.

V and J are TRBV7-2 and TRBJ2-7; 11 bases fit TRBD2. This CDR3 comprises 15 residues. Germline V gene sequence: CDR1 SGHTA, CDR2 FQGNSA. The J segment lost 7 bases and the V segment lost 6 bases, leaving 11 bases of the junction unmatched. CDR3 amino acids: CASSGGSSGRYEQYF. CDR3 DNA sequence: TGTGCCAGCAGTGGAGGGTCTAGCGGGAGGTATGAGCAGTACTTC.

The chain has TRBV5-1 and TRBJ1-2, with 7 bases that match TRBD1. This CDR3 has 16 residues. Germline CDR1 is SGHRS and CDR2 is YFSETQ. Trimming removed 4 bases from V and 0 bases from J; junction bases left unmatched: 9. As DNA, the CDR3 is TGCGCCAGCAGCCCCCGGGACAGCGCGCCTAACTATGGCTACACCTTC. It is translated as CASSPRDSAPNYGYTF.